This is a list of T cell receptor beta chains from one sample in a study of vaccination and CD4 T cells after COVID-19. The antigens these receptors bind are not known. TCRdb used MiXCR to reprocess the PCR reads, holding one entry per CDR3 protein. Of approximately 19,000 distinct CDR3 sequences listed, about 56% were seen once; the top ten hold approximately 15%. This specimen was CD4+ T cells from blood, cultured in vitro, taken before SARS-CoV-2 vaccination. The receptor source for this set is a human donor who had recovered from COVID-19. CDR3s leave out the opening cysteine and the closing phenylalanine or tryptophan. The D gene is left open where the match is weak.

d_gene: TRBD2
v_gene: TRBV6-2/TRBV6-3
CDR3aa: ASSSTSGLQY

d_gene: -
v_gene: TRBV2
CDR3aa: ASSEPSRAETGELF

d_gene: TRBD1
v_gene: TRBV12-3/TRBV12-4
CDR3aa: ASSRDRIYEQY

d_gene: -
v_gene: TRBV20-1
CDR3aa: SARGGITDTQY

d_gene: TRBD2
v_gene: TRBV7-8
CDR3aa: ASSSKGKGLAGGRSSYEQY

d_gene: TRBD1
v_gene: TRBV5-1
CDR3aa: ASSALPTGLMNSPLH

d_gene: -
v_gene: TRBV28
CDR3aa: ASRRRTYSYGYT

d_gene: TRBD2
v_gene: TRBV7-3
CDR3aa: ASSAQGLAGSLHDTQY

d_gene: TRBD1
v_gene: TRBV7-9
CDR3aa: ASSSQGAHQPQH

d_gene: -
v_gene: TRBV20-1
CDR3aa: SARVDKGEAF

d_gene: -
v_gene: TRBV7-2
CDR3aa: ASSLARVGNEQF

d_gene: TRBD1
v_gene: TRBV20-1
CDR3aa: SPHQGAGGYT

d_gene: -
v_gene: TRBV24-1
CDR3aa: ATSGPGIDQPQH

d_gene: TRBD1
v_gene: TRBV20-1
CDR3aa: SARDRVNTEAF

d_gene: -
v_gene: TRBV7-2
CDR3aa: ASSLEWGPPYEQY

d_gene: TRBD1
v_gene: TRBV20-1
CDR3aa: SARPAGTGNYGYT

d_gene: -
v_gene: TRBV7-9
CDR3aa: ASSRRGPGTMGGYT

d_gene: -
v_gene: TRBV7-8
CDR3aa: ASTPVGGLYNSPLH

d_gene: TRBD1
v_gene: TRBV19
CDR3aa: ASSDLRQGPYGYT

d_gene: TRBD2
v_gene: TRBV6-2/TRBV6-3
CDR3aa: ASSGTSGSYEQY

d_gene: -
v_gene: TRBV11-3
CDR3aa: ASSPGRNTEAF

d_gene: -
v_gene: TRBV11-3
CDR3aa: ASSVRKGGGRLEQY

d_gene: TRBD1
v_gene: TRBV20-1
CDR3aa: SARTGGYYGYT

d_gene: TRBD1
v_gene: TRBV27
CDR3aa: ASLSTGGLSGANVLT

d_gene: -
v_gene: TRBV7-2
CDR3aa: ASSSALPGYIEAF

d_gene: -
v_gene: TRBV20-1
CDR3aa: SARTSRAYNEQF

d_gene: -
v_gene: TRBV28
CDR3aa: ASSFWGGGNQPQH

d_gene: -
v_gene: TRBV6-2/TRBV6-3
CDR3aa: ASSWRHNQAESNQPQH

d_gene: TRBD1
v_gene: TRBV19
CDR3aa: ASTSVQGASYGYT

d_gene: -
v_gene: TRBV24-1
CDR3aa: ATSDSDGRETQY

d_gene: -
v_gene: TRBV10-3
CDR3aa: AISEQFYGYT

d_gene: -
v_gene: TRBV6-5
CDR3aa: ASSYLEDEDRFDEQF

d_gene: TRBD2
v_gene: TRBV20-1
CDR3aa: SAEMGLAKETQY

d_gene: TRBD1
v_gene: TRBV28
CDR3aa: ASSYGTGLNTEAF

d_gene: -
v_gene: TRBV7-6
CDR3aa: ASSQDGYGELF

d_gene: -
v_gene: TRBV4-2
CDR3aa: ASSQDVRAAGYT

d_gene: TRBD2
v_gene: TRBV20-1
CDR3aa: SARRVGRAGSGELF